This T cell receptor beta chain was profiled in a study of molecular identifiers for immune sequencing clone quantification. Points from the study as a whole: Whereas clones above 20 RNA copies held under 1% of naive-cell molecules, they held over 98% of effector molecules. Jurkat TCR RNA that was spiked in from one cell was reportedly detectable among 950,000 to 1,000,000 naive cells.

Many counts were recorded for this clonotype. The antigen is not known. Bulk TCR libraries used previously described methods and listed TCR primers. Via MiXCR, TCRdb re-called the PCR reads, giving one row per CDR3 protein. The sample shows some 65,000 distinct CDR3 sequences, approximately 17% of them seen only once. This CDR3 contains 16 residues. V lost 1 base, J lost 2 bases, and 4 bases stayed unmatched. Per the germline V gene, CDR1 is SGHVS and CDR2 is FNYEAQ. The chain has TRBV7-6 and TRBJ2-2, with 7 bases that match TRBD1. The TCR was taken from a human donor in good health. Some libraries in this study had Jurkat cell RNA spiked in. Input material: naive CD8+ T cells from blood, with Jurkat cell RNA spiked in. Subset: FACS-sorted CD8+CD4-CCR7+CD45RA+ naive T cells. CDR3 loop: CASSLVTGINTGELFF. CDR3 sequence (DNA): TGTGCCAGCAGCTTAGTGACAGGGATAAACACCGGGGAGCTGTTTTTT. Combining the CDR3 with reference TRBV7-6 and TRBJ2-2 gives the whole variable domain GAGVSQSPRYKVTKRGQDVALRCDPISGHVSLYWYRQALGQGPEFLTYFNYEAQQDKSGLPNDRFSAERPEGSISTLTIQRTEQRDSAMYRCASSLVTGINTGELFFGEGSRLTVL.